The rows below give T cell receptor beta chains drawn from one sample of a study of shared clonotypes between healthy human individuals. The method was immunoSEQ multiplex PCR; TCRdb's version includes in-frame clones alone and lacks a portion of them. The table has more than 2 million clones, roughly 93% seen once. The specimen sequenced was naive CD8+ T cells from PBMCs. These receptors were taken from a man in his late teens or twenties in good health. Some clones in this sample may be carry-over from other donors' samples. CDR3s include the opening cysteine and the closing phenylalanine or tryptophan. The order of the fields is CDR3 length, J gene, clone size, V gene, D gene, CDR3 DNA, CDR3 protein. D genes are given only for firm matches. Rows may omit the clone size; those that give it use once, few, many or a size class.

cdr3_length: 14; j_call: TRBJ2-3; clone_size: .; v_call: TRBV28; d_call: .; cdr3_nt: TGTGCCAGCAGTTTTTTCTCAAAGGCAGATACGCAGTATTTT; cdr3_aa: CASSFFSKADTQYF
cdr3_length: 16; j_call: TRBJ2-5; clone_size: .; v_call: TRBV9; d_call: TRBD1; cdr3_nt: TGTGCCAGCAGCGCCTCCGGGACAGGGGGCCGGGAGACCCAGTACTTC; cdr3_aa: CASSASGTGGRETQYF
cdr3_length: 11; j_call: TRBJ2-7; clone_size: .; v_call: TRBV5-8; d_call: .; cdr3_nt: TGTGCCAGCAGGTATTTATACGAGCAGTACTTC; cdr3_aa: CASRYLYEQYF
cdr3_length: 17; j_call: TRBJ2-3; clone_size: .; v_call: TRBV7-9; d_call: .; cdr3_nt: TGTGCCAGCAGCTTAGTACCACCCCCAAGGGGCACAGATACGCAGTATTTT; cdr3_aa: CASSLVPPPRGTDTQYF
cdr3_length: 15; j_call: TRBJ2-7; clone_size: .; v_call: TRBV29-1; d_call: .; cdr3_nt: TGCAGCGTTGCGGGGGCTGGGACAGACCCTTTTGAGCAGTACTTC; cdr3_aa: CSVAGAGTDPFEQYF
cdr3_length: 14; j_call: TRBJ2-5; clone_size: .; v_call: TRBV11-2; d_call: .; cdr3_nt: TGTGCCAGCAGGCACCGGGACCCAGAAGAGACCCAGTACTTC; cdr3_aa: CASRHRDPEETQYF
cdr3_length: 11; j_call: TRBJ2-1; clone_size: .; v_call: TRBV9; d_call: .; cdr3_nt: TGTGCCAGCAGCGTCAACAATGAGCAGTTCTTC; cdr3_aa: CASSVNNEQFF
cdr3_length: 15; j_call: TRBJ1-4; clone_size: once; v_call: TRBV15; d_call: .; cdr3_nt: TGTGCCACCAGCCGAACGGATGCAACTAATGAAAAACTGTTTTTT; cdr3_aa: CATSRTDATNEKLFF
cdr3_length: 16; j_call: TRBJ2-2; clone_size: .; v_call: TRBV28; d_call: .; cdr3_nt: TGTGCCAGCAGTTTAGACGGGCGGGGGAACACCGGGGAGCTGTTTTTT; cdr3_aa: CASSLDGRGNTGELFF
cdr3_length: 15; j_call: TRBJ1-5; clone_size: .; v_call: TRBV28; d_call: .; cdr3_nt: TGTGCCAGCAGTTTGTCGGGATATAGCAATCAGCCCCAGCATTTT; cdr3_aa: CASSLSGYSNQPQHF
cdr3_length: 15; j_call: TRBJ2-7; clone_size: .; v_call: TRBV9; d_call: .; cdr3_nt: TGTGCCAGCAGCGTAGATCAGGGGACGGCCTACGAGCAGTACTTC; cdr3_aa: CASSVDQGTAYEQYF
cdr3_length: 14; j_call: TRBJ2-5; clone_size: .; v_call: TRBV11-2; d_call: .; cdr3_nt: TGTGCCAGCAGCTTGCCTAAGCGGATAGAGACCCAGTACTTC; cdr3_aa: CASSLPKRIETQYF
cdr3_length: 15; j_call: TRBJ2-5; clone_size: .; v_call: TRBV4-3; d_call: TRBD2; cdr3_nt: TGCGCCAGCAGCCAAGCGGGGGGGTTGCGGGAGACCCAGTACTTC; cdr3_aa: CASSQAGGLRETQYF
cdr3_length: 18; j_call: TRBJ1-1; clone_size: .; v_call: TRBV19; d_call: .; cdr3_nt: TGTGCCAGTAGTATACCGCCGGGGATTTTAACGATGAACACTGAAGCTTTCTTT; cdr3_aa: CASSIPPGILTMNTEAFF
cdr3_length: 16; j_call: TRBJ2-7; clone_size: .; v_call: TRBV11-2; d_call: TRBD2; cdr3_nt: TGTGCCAGCAGCTTGGGGCAGGGACTAGTAGGCTACGAGCAGTACTTC; cdr3_aa: CASSLGQGLVGYEQYF
cdr3_length: 17; j_call: TRBJ1-1; clone_size: .; v_call: TRBV7-9; d_call: .; cdr3_nt: TGTGCCAGCAGCTCAAAGGGAGCGGCTCCGATGAACACTGAAGCTTTCTTT; cdr3_aa: CASSSKGAAPMNTEAFF
cdr3_length: 15; j_call: TRBJ2-5; clone_size: .; v_call: TRBV11-2; d_call: .; cdr3_nt: TGTGCCAGCAGCCACCGACAGAAGACCCAAGAGACCCAGTACTTC; cdr3_aa: CASSHRQKTQETQYF
cdr3_length: 14; j_call: TRBJ2-1; clone_size: once; v_call: TRBV6-5; d_call: .; cdr3_nt: TGTGCCAGCAGTTACTCGTCACGGTACAATGAGCAGTTCTTC; cdr3_aa: CASSYSSRYNEQFF
cdr3_length: 15; j_call: TRBJ2-3; clone_size: .; v_call: TRBV6-6; d_call: .; cdr3_nt: TGTGCCAGCAGTTATCTTTTCGCGAGCACAGATACGCAGTATTTT; cdr3_aa: CASSYLFASTDTQYF
cdr3_length: 14; j_call: TRBJ2-1; clone_size: .; v_call: TRBV4-1; d_call: TRBD1; cdr3_nt: TGCGCCAGCAGCCACCCCGGGACAGTAAATGAGCAGTTCTTC; cdr3_aa: CASSHPGTVNEQFF
cdr3_length: 14; j_call: TRBJ1-5; clone_size: .; v_call: TRBV9; d_call: TRBD1; cdr3_nt: TGTGCCAGCAGCGTTGGGGTAGGGGGCCAGCCCCAGCATTTT; cdr3_aa: CASSVGVGGQPQHF
cdr3_length: 14; j_call: TRBJ2-5; clone_size: .; v_call: TRBV4-1; d_call: .; cdr3_nt: TGCGCCAGCAGCCATCCAGCAGGACTTGAGGAGCAGTACTTC; cdr3_aa: CASSHPAGLEEQYF
cdr3_length: 16; j_call: TRBJ2-1; clone_size: once; v_call: TRBV9; d_call: TRBD2; cdr3_nt: TGTGCCAGCAGCGCACTAGCGGGAGTATCCTACAATGAGCAGTTCTTC; cdr3_aa: CASSALAGVSYNEQFF
cdr3_length: 15; j_call: TRBJ1-2; clone_size: .; v_call: TRBV27; d_call: .; cdr3_nt: TGTGCCAGCAGACCATACAGGGAAGCTAACTATGGCTACACCTTC; cdr3_aa: CASRPYREANYGYTF
cdr3_length: 13; j_call: TRBJ2-7; clone_size: .; v_call: TRBV5-1; d_call: .; cdr3_nt: TGCGCCAGCAGCTTGGCTGTAGGCTACGAGCAGTACTTC; cdr3_aa: CASSLAVGYEQYF
cdr3_length: 17; j_call: TRBJ2-7; clone_size: .; v_call: TRBV18; d_call: TRBD2; cdr3_nt: TGTGCCAGCTCACCAAGGGGGGTGACTAGCGAAATTTACGAGCAGTACTTC; cdr3_aa: CASSPRGVTSEIYEQYF
cdr3_length: 14; j_call: TRBJ1-2; clone_size: .; v_call: TRBV6-5; d_call: .; cdr3_nt: TGTGCCAGCAGTTACTCGATCTCGGGCTATGGCTACACCTTC; cdr3_aa: CASSYSISGYGYTF
cdr3_length: 14; j_call: TRBJ1-4; clone_size: .; v_call: TRBV5-6; d_call: .; cdr3_nt: TGTGCCAGCAGCCCAGGGTTTTCTAATGAAAAACTGTTTTTT; cdr3_aa: CASSPGFSNEKLFF
cdr3_length: 14; j_call: TRBJ1-2; clone_size: .; v_call: TRBV7-9; d_call: TRBD1; cdr3_nt: TGTGCCAGCAGCGCGACAGGGCGAAACTATGGCTACACCTTC; cdr3_aa: CASSATGRNYGYTF
cdr3_length: 13; j_call: TRBJ1-1; clone_size: once; v_call: TRBV30; d_call: .; cdr3_nt: TGTGCCTGGAGTGTACTGTGGGGGACTGAAGCTTTCTTT; cdr3_aa: CAWSVLWGTEAFF
cdr3_length: 13; j_call: TRBJ1-1; clone_size: .; v_call: TRBV10-3; d_call: TRBD1; cdr3_nt: TGTGCCATCAGTGATTTGGGACAGGGAGAAGCTTTCTTT; cdr3_aa: CAISDLGQGEAFF
cdr3_length: 12; j_call: TRBJ2-7; clone_size: .; v_call: TRBV28; d_call: TRBD2; cdr3_nt: TGTGCCAGCAGTTTACCGGGGGGGGAGCAGTACTTC; cdr3_aa: CASSLPGGEQYF
cdr3_length: 15; j_call: TRBJ2-1; clone_size: .; v_call: TRBV11-3; d_call: TRBD1; cdr3_nt: TGTGCCAGCAGCCAGCGCGGACAGGGAATCGATGAGCAGTTCTTC; cdr3_aa: CASSQRGQGIDEQFF
cdr3_length: 16; j_call: TRBJ2-1; clone_size: .; v_call: TRBV4-3; d_call: .; cdr3_nt: TGCGCCAGCAGCCTAAGTGGCAGGGCCCCGGTCCATGAGCAGTTCTTC; cdr3_aa: CASSLSGRAPVHEQFF
cdr3_length: 14; j_call: TRBJ2-7; clone_size: .; v_call: TRBV5-1; d_call: .; cdr3_nt: TGCGCCAGCAGCTTAGGGGGTTTAAGTTACGAGCAGTACTTC; cdr3_aa: CASSLGGLSYEQYF
cdr3_length: 13; j_call: TRBJ2-4; clone_size: .; v_call: TRBV7-9; d_call: .; cdr3_nt: TGTGCCAGCAGCCCGGCCTGGGAGAACATTCAGTACTTC; cdr3_aa: CASSPAWENIQYF
cdr3_length: 15; j_call: TRBJ1-3; clone_size: .; v_call: TRBV6-1; d_call: .; cdr3_nt: TGTGCCAGCAGTGAATGGGGGGCCTCTGGAAACACCATATATTTT; cdr3_aa: CASSEWGASGNTIYF
cdr3_length: 13; j_call: TRBJ1-5; clone_size: .; v_call: TRBV15; d_call: TRBD1; cdr3_nt: TGTGCCACAGTTGACAGGGACCATCAGCCCCAGCATTTT; cdr3_aa: CATVDRDHQPQHF
cdr3_length: 16; j_call: TRBJ1-1; clone_size: .; v_call: TRBV19; d_call: .; cdr3_nt: TGTGCCAGTAGTATATCCAGGGTAGGACTGAACACTGAAGCTTTCTTT; cdr3_aa: CASSISRVGLNTEAFF
cdr3_length: 14; j_call: TRBJ2-5; clone_size: .; v_call: TRBV11-2; d_call: .; cdr3_nt: TGTGCCAGCAGCTCTAGGCAGACCCAAGAGACCCAGTACTTC; cdr3_aa: CASSSRQTQETQYF
cdr3_length: 15; j_call: TRBJ2-7; clone_size: .; v_call: TRBV27; d_call: .; cdr3_nt: TGTGCCAGCAGGACGGGACGGATAAGCTCCTACGAGCAGTACTTC; cdr3_aa: CASRTGRISSYEQYF
cdr3_length: 17; j_call: TRBJ1-4; clone_size: .; v_call: TRBV11-2; d_call: .; cdr3_nt: TGTGCCAGCAGCTTATATCCCCGGTCAACCGGAAATGAAAAACTGTTTTTT; cdr3_aa: CASSLYPRSTGNEKLFF
cdr3_length: 13; j_call: TRBJ2-5; clone_size: once; v_call: TRBV11-2; d_call: .; cdr3_nt: TGTGCCAGCAGCTTAGAGGTGGTAGAGACCCAGTACTTC; cdr3_aa: CASSLEVVETQYF
cdr3_length: 14; j_call: TRBJ2-7; clone_size: .; v_call: TRBV5-5; d_call: .; cdr3_nt: TGTGCCAGCAGCCAGGGACGGGTCCCCTACGAGCAGTACTTC; cdr3_aa: CASSQGRVPYEQYF
cdr3_length: 12; j_call: TRBJ2-7; clone_size: .; v_call: TRBV7-9; d_call: .; cdr3_nt: TGTGCCAGCAGCCAAGGGCCCGGCGAGCAGTACTTC; cdr3_aa: CASSQGPGEQYF
cdr3_length: 12; j_call: TRBJ1-1; clone_size: .; v_call: TRBV28; d_call: TRBD1; cdr3_nt: TGTGCCAGCATGCGACAGGGGCCTGAAGCTTTCTTT; cdr3_aa: CASMRQGPEAFF